The source of this T cell receptor beta chain is a study of control samples from healthy donors and cancer patients (dated by TCRdb to the early 2020s). Libraries were prepared through the immunoSEQ multiplex PCR assay. The source is immuneACCESS, and TCRdb retained only in-frame sequences with V and J called. Part of the clones is not carried over; for the studies checked, unresolved V genes explain less than half of this, and the remainder is unexplained. For this sample the table gives 80,000 to 100,000 clones, of which around 80% were detected only once. About 10% of the sample is in the top ten clones. Comment on this clone: It has no known antigen specificity. Within one base of it there is no much larger clone, and no base qualities were kept.

V loses 1 base of germline sequence and J loses 2 bases, and the interval between the two ends is 9 bases. The CDR3 has 14 amino acids, counting the end cysteine and phenylalanine. Only the CDR3 region is kept as DNA, spanning 42 bases read in frame from base 1. Reading the germline V gene gives CDR1 SGHVS and CDR2 FQNEAQ. The V and J segments used are TRBV7-8 and TRBJ2-7; the D gene remains uncertain. The specimen was blood. The TCR originated in a woman in her twenties or thirties in good health. The CDR3 protein sequence reads: CASSLGKGTYEQYF. DNA sequence: TGTGCCAGCAGCTTAGGAAAGGGAACCTACGAGCAGTACTTC.